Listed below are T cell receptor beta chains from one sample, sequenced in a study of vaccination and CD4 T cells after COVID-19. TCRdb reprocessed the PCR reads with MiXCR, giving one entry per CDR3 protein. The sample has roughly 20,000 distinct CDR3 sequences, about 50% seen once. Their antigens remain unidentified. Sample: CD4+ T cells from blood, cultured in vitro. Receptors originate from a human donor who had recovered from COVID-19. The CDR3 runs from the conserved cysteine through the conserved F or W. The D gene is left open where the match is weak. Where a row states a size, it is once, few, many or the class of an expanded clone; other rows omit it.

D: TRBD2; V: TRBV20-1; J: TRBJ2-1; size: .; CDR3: CSVLRSSGGNEQFF; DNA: TGCAGTGTCTTGAGGTCTAGCGGGGGCAATGAGCAGTTCTTC
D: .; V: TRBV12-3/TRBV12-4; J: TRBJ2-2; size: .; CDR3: CACIRGMNTGELFF; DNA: TGTGCCTGCATTCGGGGAATGAACACCGGGGAGCTGTTTTTT
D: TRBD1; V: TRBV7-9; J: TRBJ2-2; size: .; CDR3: CASSTPDRDNTGELFF; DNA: TGTGCCAGCAGCACACCGGACAGGGATAACACCGGGGAGCTGTTTTTT
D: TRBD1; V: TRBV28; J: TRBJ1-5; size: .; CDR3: CASRAGTGDQPQHF; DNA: TGTGCCAGCAGGGCCGGGACAGGGGACCAGCCCCAGCATTTT
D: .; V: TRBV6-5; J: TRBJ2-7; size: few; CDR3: CASSFIGLYEQYF; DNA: TGTGCCAGCAGTTTCATCGGGCTCTACGAGCAGTACTTC
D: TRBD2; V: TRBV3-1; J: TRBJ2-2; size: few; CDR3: CASSHSGSVVGELFF; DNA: TGTGCCAGCAGCCATAGCGGGAGCGTTGTCGGGGAGCTGTTTTTT
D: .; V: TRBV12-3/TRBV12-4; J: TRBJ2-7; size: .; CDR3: CASSLRERNEQYF; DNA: TGTGCCAGCAGTTTACGGGAGCGGAACGAGCAGTACTTC
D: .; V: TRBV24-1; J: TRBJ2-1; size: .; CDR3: CATRGPNEQFF; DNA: TGTGCCACCCGAGGACCGAATGAGCAGTTCTTC
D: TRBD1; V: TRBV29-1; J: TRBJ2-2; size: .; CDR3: CSVVGQGSNTGELFF; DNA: TGCAGCGTTGTAGGACAGGGATCGAACACCGGGGAGCTGTTTTTT
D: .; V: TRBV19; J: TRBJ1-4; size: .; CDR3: CASTGRVSQKLFF; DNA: TGTGCCAGTACGGGCAGGGTTAGTCAAAAACTGTTTTTT
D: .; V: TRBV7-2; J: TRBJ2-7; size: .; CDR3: CASSLERQSYEQYF; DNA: TGTGCCAGCAGCTTAGAGCGGCAGTCCTACGAGCAGTACTTC
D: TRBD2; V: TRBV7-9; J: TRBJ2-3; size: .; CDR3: CASSPGLAGLLLLTDTQYF; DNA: TGTGCCAGCAGCCCAGGACTAGCGGGACTACTATTACTCACAGATACGCAGTATTTT
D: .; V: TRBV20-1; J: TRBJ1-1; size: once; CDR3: CSATTGQRLNTEAFF; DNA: TGCAGTGCTACCACGGGACAACGTCTGAACACTGAAGCTTTCTTT
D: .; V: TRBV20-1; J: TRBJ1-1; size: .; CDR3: CSARVPGLSERAFF; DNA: TGCAGTGCTAGAGTCCCGGGACTCTCAGAGAGGGCTTTCTTT
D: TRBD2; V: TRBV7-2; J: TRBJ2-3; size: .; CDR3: CASSLRSGGSTDTQYF; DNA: TGTGCCAGCAGCTTGAGAAGCGGGGGGAGCACAGATACGCAGTATTTT
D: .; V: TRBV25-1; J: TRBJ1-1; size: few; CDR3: CASSGGRHTEAFF; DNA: TGTGCCAGCAGTGGGGGACGCCACACTGAAGCTTTCTTT
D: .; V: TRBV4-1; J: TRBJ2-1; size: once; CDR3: CASSRWGYNEQFF; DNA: TGCGCCAGCAGCCGCTGGGGCTACAATGAGCAGTTCTTC
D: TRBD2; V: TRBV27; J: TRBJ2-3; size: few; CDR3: CASRASGRSTDTQYF; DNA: TGTGCCAGCAGAGCTAGCGGGAGGAGCACAGATACGCAGTATTTT
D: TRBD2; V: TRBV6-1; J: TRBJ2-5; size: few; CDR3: CASSGANGRQETQYF; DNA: TGTGCCAGCAGTGGGGCTAACGGGAGGCAAGAGACCCAGTACTTC
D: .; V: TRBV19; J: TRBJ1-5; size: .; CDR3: CASSSLRLGINQPQHF; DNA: TGTGCCAGTAGTTCTCTCCGCCTTGGGATCAATCAGCCCCAGCATTTT
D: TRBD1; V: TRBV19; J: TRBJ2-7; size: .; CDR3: CASSRTGGNEQYF; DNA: TGTGCCAGTAGTAGGACAGGGGGAAACGAGCAGTACTTC
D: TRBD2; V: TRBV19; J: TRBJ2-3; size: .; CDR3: CASSTITSVSTDTQYF; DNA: TGTGCCAGTAGTACAATCACTAGCGTTAGCACAGATACGCAGTATTTT
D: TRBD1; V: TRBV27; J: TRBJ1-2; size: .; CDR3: CASSSYQSGTAYGYTF; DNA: TGTGCCAGCAGTTCTTATCAATCGGGGACAGCTTATGGCTACACCTTC
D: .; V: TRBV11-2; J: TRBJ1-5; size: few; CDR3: CASSLGSGDQPQHF; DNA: TGTGCCAGCAGCTTAGGTAGTGGGGATCAGCCCCAGCATTTT
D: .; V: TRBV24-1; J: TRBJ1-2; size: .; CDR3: CATSDTGTDYGYTF; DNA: TGTGCCACCAGTGACACCGGGACGGACTATGGCTACACCTTC
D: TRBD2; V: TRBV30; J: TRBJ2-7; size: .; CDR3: CAWTSGTYEQYF; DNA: TGTGCCTGGACTAGCGGTACCTACGAGCAGTACTTC